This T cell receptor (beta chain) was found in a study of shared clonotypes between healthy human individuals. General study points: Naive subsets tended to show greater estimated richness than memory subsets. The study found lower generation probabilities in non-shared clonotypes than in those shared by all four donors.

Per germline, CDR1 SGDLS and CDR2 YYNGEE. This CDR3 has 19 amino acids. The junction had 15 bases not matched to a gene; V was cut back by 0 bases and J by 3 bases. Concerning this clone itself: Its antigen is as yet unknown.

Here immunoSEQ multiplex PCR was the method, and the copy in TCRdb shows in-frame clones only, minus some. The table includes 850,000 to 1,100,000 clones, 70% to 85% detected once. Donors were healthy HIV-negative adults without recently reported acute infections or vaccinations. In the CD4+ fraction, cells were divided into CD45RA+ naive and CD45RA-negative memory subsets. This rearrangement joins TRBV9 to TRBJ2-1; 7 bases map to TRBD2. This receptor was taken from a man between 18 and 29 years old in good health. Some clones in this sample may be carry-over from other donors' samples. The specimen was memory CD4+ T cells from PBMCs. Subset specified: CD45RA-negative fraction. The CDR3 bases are TGTGCCAGCAGCGTAGATGGTCGGGTTGCGGGAGAGGTCTACAATGAGCAGTTCTTC. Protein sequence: CASSVDGRVAGEVYNEQFF.